This record looks at one T cell receptor beta chain sequence and its context. Its antigen remains undetermined. No much larger clone exists at a distance of one base, and base qualities are not known. From a lookup of the germline V gene (reference sequence), CDR1 and CDR2 are WNHNN and SYGVQD. Compared with germline, V lacks 6 bases and J lacks 1 base; bases without a gene match: 4. CDR3 length: 14 amino acids, cysteine to phenylalanine. Left in the record is the CDR3 DNA by itself, 42 bases read in frame from the first base. The sample originates from a study of CD8+CD57+ T cells in acquired aplastic anemia (dated by TCRdb to 2017 to 2018). Background on the whole study: DNA extracted from sorted CD4+ and CD8+ cells had a mean of roughly 3.4 ug, with a range of roughly 0.17 to 27.4 ug. Results the study describes overall, beyond this receptor: Patients and healthy controls showed no significant difference in CD8+ Simpson's diversity (P=0.060). Although 25 to 30 CD8+ CDR3 sequences were shared by patients and controls, these sequences appeared highly expressed in patients and within the immunodominant clones of patients.

In the study, sorted CD4+ and CD8+ blood T cells from patients with severe aplastic anemia and from healthy subjects underwent deep sequencing of TCR repertoires. Ficoll-Paque density gradient centrifugation was used to isolate peripheral blood mononuclear cells. Before DNA extraction, CD4+ and CD8+ T cells were sorted by FACS or by magnetic beads. Genomic DNA served as template for TCR beta VDJ combination and CDR3 sequence profiling. An Illumina HiSeq 2000 was the platform used for TCR repertoire sequencing. In the original analysis: Repertoire assessment relied on Simpson's diversity index, CDR3 size and DJ length profiles, and TRBV/TRBJ rearrangement plots. The most abundant DNA sequence in the deep sequencing data was defined as the immunodominant clone. CDR3 amino acid sequences were screened for sharing across subjects and were compared with published repertoires and the VDJdb database. Clones were called with MiXCR by TCRdb after fastp trimmed the public reads at Q25, and only in-frame beta chains were retained. Under each unique CDR3 protein, matching rows form one entry showing the most common genes and DNA. The V and J calls here are based on TCRdb, not the publication. Present in this sample are approximately 190,000 distinct CDR3 sequences, 64% of which were seen just once. Approximately 44% of the sample is in the top ten clones.

The receptor comes from a human donor with severe aplastic anemia or a healthy control (not recorded which). The source material was sorted CD4+, CD8+, or CD8+CD57+ T cells (not recorded which) from PBMCs. This chain is built from TRBV10-1 and TRBJ1-1; 8 middle bases align to TRBD1. The CDR3 reads CASRPDRGNTEAFF. The DNA is TGCGCCAGCAGACCAGACAGGGGGAACACTGAAGCTTTCTTT.